This TCR beta chain is drawn from a study of OX40 agonist ivuxolimab in advanced cancers. For the study at large: Each patient was given ivuxolimab into a vein every 2 weeks, at 0.01 to 10 mg/kg. Anti-PD-1, anti-PD-L1 or anti-CTLA-4 therapy given earlier was allowed, and over 35% had some. Study-wide points: At doses 0.1 to 3.0 mg/kg, CD4+ and CD8+ clones expanded. Among T cells, CD8+ cells averaged more expanded clones than CD4+ cells.

The method was immunoSEQ multiplex PCR; TCRdb's version includes in-frame clones alone and lacks a portion of them. The repertoire has about 50,000 clones, just under 85% of them found once; the top ten carry approximately 3%. The CDR3 has 15 residues. The V gene's germline CDR1 is LGHNA and CDR2 YSLEER. Trimming left V 0 bases short and J 4 bases short, with 10 bases between. As concerns this clone: Its specificity is unknown.

V gene TRBV4-3 combines with J gene TRBJ1-5, with D uncertain. The source is an adult with an advanced solid tumor such as melanoma, head and neck, liver or kidney cancer. The sequences come from CD4+ or CD8+ T cells sorted from blood, collected in a trial of the OX40 agonist ivuxolimab. The CDR3 DNA sequence: TGCGCCAGCAGCCAAGATCTGTTGGGGAATCAGCCCCAGCATTTT. Protein: CASSQDLLGNQPQHF.